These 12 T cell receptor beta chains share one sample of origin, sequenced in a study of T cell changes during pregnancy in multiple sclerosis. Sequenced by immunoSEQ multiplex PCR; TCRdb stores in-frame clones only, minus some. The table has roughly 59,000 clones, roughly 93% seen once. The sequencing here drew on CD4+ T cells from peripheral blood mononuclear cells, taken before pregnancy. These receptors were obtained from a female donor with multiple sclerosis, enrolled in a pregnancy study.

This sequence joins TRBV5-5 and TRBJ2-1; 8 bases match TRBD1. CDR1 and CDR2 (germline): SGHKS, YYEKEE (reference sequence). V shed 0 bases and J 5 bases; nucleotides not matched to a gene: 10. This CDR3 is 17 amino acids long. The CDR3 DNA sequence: TGTGCCAGCAGCTTGGGGACAGGGAAGTGGATTAACAATGAGCAGTTCTTC. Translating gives CASSLGTGKWINNEQFF.

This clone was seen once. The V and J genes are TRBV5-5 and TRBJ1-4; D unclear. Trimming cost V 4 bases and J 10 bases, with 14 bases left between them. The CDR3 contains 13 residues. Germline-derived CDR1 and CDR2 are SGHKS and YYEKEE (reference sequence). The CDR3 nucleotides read TGTGCCAGCAGCCGGACTGCAGGAGGAAAACTGTTTTTT. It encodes CASSRTAGGKLFF.

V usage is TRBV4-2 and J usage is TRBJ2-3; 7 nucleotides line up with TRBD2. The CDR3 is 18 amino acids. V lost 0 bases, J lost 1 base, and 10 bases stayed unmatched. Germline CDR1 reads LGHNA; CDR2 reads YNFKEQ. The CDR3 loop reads CASSQEIAGAGRTDTQYF. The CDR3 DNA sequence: TGTGCCAGCAGCCAAGAAATTGCCGGAGCGGGGCGCACAGATACGCAGTATTTT.

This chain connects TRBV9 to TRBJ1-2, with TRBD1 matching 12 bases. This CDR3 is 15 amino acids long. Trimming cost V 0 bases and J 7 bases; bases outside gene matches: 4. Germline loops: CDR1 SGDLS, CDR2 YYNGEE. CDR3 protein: CASSVGGTGGAGYTF. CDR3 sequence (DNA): TGTGCCAGCAGCGTAGGTGGGACAGGGGGCGCTGGCTACACCTTC.

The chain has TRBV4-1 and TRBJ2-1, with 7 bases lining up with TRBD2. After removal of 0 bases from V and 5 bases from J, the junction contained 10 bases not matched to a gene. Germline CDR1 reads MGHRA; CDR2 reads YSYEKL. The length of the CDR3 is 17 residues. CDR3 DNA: TGCGCCAGCAGCCAAGATTCAGTACTAGCGAGCAACAATGAGCAGTTCTTC. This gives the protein CASSQDSVLASNNEQFF.

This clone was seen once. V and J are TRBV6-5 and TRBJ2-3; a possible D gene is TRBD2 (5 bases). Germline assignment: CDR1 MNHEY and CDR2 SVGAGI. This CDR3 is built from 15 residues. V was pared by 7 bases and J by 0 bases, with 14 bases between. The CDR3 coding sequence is TGTGCCAGCAACGAACTAGGATCTAGCACAGATACGCAGTATTTT. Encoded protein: CASNELGSSTDTQYF.

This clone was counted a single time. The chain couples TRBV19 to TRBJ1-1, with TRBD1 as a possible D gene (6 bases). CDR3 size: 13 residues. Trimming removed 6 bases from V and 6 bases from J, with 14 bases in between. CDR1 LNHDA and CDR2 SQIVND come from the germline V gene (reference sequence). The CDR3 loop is CASRLWQGSEAFF. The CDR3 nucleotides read TGTGCCAGTAGACTATGGCAGGGGTCTGAAGCTTTCTTT.

CDR3: CAISGQGKENQPQHF. The CDR3 DNA sequence: TGTGCCATCAGTGGGCAGGGTAAGGAAAATCAGCCCCAGCATTTT. V and J are TRBV10-3 and TRBJ1-5; tentative D call: TRBD1 (5 bases). V lost 4 bases, J lost 4 bases, and 14 bases lay in between. This CDR3 spans 15 amino acids. From germline, CDR1 is ENHRY and CDR2 SYGVKD.

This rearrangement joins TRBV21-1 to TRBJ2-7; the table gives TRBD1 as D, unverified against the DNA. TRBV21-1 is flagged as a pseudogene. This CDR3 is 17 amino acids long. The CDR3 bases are TGTGCCAGCAGGGGAGACCTACAGGGAAATAACTCCTACGAGCAGTACTTC. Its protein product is CASRGDLQGNNSYEQYF.

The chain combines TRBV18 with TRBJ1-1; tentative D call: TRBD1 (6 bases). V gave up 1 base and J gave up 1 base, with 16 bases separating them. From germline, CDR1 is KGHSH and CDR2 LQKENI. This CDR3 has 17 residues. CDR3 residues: CASSPQLLGQQNTEAFF. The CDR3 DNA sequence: TGTGCCAGCTCACCACAGTTGTTGGGACAACAGAACACTGAAGCTTTCTTT.

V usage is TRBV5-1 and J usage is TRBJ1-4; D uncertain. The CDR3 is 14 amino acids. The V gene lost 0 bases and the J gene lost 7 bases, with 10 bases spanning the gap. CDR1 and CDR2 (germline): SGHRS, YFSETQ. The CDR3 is CASSLGSRGEKLFF. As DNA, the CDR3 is TGCGCCAGCAGCTTGGGTAGTAGAGGTGAAAAACTGTTTTTT.

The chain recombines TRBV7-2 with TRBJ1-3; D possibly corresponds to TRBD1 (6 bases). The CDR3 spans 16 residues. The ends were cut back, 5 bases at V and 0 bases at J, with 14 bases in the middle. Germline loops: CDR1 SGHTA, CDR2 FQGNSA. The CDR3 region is CASSPQGTSSGNTIYF. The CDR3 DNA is TGTGCCAGCAGCCCCCAGGGGACGAGCTCTGGAAACACCATATATTTT.